Each of the 26 T cell receptor beta chains below was sequenced from the same sample in a study of blood T cell repertoires in COVID-19 (TCRdb year 2020). Library prep was done by the immunoSEQ multiplex PCR assay. Here the immuneACCESS table is served through TCRdb, limited to in-frame sequences with V and J called. Missing clones are a known gap in these copies; in checked studies unresolved V genes cover under half, and the rest lacks a known reason. This sample is represented by 200,000 to 300,000 clones; roughly 88% of them were singletons. Approximately 1.3% of the sample lies in the top ten. The sequenced material came from peripheral blood. The source of these receptors is a man of 80 years or more with acute or convalescent COVID-19.

The chain uses TRBV18 and TRBJ1-3, with 8 bases that match TRBD1. CDR1 is KGHSH, CDR2 LQKENI, per germline. This CDR3 comprises 17 residues. V gave up 3 bases and J gave up 0 bases; unmatched junction bases: 7. The CDR3 here is CASSPGQGLFSGNTIYF. The CDR3 DNA follows: TGTGCCAGCTCACCCGGACAGGGACTTTTCTCTGGAAACACCATATATTTT.

The chain is built from TRBV3-1 (or the pseudogene TRBV3-2) and TRBJ2-7, with 9 bases that match TRBD1. CDR1 is LGHDT, CDR2 YNNKEL, per germline (reference sequence). This CDR3 spans 18 amino acids. V shed 3 bases and J 3 bases; nucleotides not matched to a gene: 15. CDR3 bases: TGTGCCAGCAGCCATGGACAGGGGTCCCTAAGATGGCTCTACGAGCAGTACTTC. It yields the protein CASSHGQGSLRWLYEQYF.

The rearrangement links TRBV11-3 to TRBJ2-2; weak D call: TRBD1 (6 bases). The length of the CDR3 is 14 residues. V was cut by 3 bases and J by 1 base, with 6 bases left in between. CDR1 and CDR2 (germline): SGHNT, YENEEA. The CDR3 sequence is CASSLGQNTGELFF. CDR3 DNA: TGTGCCAGCAGCTTGGGACAGAACACCGGGGAGCTGTTTTTT.

The chain is built from TRBV9 and TRBJ1-1, with D possibly being TRBD1 (6 bases). The CDR3 length is 14 residues. Germline CDR1 SGDLS, CDR2 YYNGEE. The ends were cut back, 0 bases at V and 6 bases at J, with 12 bases in the middle. The DNA of the CDR3 is TGTGCCAGCAGCGTAGGGGGACACGGTGCTGAAGCTTTCTTT. The encoded protein is CASSVGGHGAEAFF.

J is TRBJ1-1 and V is TRBV6-1; D is ambiguous. V lost 3 bases and J lost 1, with 9 bases in between. CDR1 MNHNS and CDR2 SASEGT come from the germline V gene. The CDR3 runs to 14 residues. The CDR3 sequence is CASSESIWNTEAFF. The DNA of the CDR3 is TGTGCCAGCAGTGAGAGTATTTGGAACACTGAAGCTTTCTTT.

The chain joins TRBV6-5 to TRBJ2-5; weak D call: TRBD1 (5 bases). With 6 bases removed from V and 3 bases from J, the gap between germline ends came to 14 bases. This CDR3 contains 14 residues. The germline gives CDR1 MNHEY, CDR2 SVGAGI. CDR3: CASSLSSGKETQYF. CDR3 bases: TGTGCCAGCAGCCTTAGCTCAGGGAAAGAGACCCAGTACTTC.

The J gene is TRBJ1-5, the V gene TRBV19; D perhaps matches TRBD1 (5 bases). This CDR3 contains 15 residues. Germline lookup yields CDR1 LNHDA and CDR2 SQIVND (reference sequence). Trimming removed 5 bases from V and 2 bases from J, with 13 bases in between. This CDR3 reads CASSHQGDGNQPQHF. CDR3 DNA: TGTGCCAGTAGTCACCAGGGTGATGGCAATCAGCCCCAGCATTTT.

The rearrangement joins TRBV6-5 to TRBJ1-1, with 7 bases that match TRBD1. Per the germline V gene, CDR1 is MNHEY and CDR2 is SVGAGI. The CDR3 loop spans 13 amino acids. V was clipped by 5 bases and J by 4 bases; unmatched bases: 4. CDR3 sequence reads: CASSQTGPTEAFF. CDR3 DNA: TGTGCCAGCAGTCAGACAGGGCCCACTGAAGCTTTCTTT.

This sequence joins TRBV18 and TRBJ2-5; possibly TRBD1 for D (7 bases). The germline gives CDR1 KGHSH, CDR2 LQKENI. The CDR3 sequence is 15 residues long. V dropped 5 bases and J dropped 4 bases, with 17 bases sitting between them. CDR3 sequence: CASSTTRQGGETQYF. Here the CDR3 DNA reads TGTGCCAGCTCAACCACACGACAGGGAGGAGAGACCCAGTACTTC.

The V call is TRBV29-1, the J call TRBJ2-1, with D possibly TRBD2 on 5 matching bases. Trimming took off 4 bases at V and 8 bases at J, with 15 bases between the two ends. There are 13 residues in the CDR3. The germline CDR1 and CDR2 sequences are SQVTM and ANQGSEA. The CDR3 nucleotides read TGCAGCGTTGGGGTGGTGGGAGACGATGAGCAGTTCTTC. Protein sequence: CSVGVVGDDEQFF.

This clone was seen just once. This chain connects TRBV27 to TRBJ2-7; D gene unclear. CDR3 length equals 12 residues. V was clipped by 5 bases and J by 6 bases, with 11 bases between them. Looked up from germline, CDR1 is MNHEY and CDR2 is SMNVEV (reference sequence). The CDR3, as DNA: TGTGCCAGCAGTCCCCACTTGATCGAGCAGTACTTC. Amino acid sequence: CASSPHLIEQYF.

This clone was recorded once. The V call is TRBV18, the J call TRBJ2-7, with 11 positions matching TRBD1. This CDR3 spans 13 amino acids. Germline V gene lookup returns CDR1 KGHSH and CDR2 LQKENI. The V segment lost 8 bases and the J segment 6 bases; nucleotides outside the gene matches: 6. The CDR3 here is CASPPGTGGEQYF. The DNA of the CDR3 is TGTGCCAGCCCCCCCGGGACAGGGGGCGAGCAGTACTTC. Full variable domain (outside the CDR3, taken from reference TRBV18 and TRBJ2-7): NAGVMQNPRHLVRRRGQEARLRCSPMKGHSHVYWYRQLPEEGLKFMVYLQKENIIDESGMPKERFSAEFPKEGPSILRIQQVVRGDSAAYFCASPPGTGGEQYFGPGTRLTVT.

This clone appeared once. This chain links TRBV5-1 with TRBJ1-1; weak D call: TRBD1 (6 bases). V lost 1 base and J 7 bases, leaving 14 bases between the germline ends. The CDR3 consists of 14 residues. Germline V lookup: CDR1 SGHRS, CDR2 YFSETQ. CDR3 loop: CASSLLQGASEAFF. CDR3 sequence (DNA): TGCGCCAGCAGCTTGTTACAGGGCGCGAGTGAAGCTTTCTTT.

The chain uses TRBV15 and TRBJ1-1, with D hard to call. The CDR3 is 14 amino acids. Per germline, CDR1 LNHNV and CDR2 YYDKDF (reference sequence). The V gene lost 0 bases and the J gene lost 4 bases, with 9 bases spanning the gap. The CDR3 reads CATSRDLAGTEAFF. In DNA, the CDR3 is TGTGCCACCAGCAGAGATCTAGCCGGCACTGAAGCTTTCTTT.

This chain joins TRBV7-2 and TRBJ2-7; weak D call: TRBD2 (7 bases). Germline V gene lookup returns CDR1 SGHTA and CDR2 FQGNSA. The CDR3 loop spans 14 amino acids. V lost 1 base and J lost 5, with 12 bases in between. CDR3 loop: CASSLGGGADEQYF. In DNA form, the CDR3 reads TGTGCCAGCAGCTTAGGAGGGGGGGCGGACGAGCAGTACTTC.

There are a few counts of this clone. V is TRBV27 and J is TRBJ2-7; 7 nucleotides line up with TRBD1. This CDR3 is built from 14 residues. V shed 7 bases, J shed 2 bases, and the junction held 8 bases outside the gene matches. CDR1 and CDR2 (germline): MNHEY, SMNVEV (reference sequence). The CDR3 is CASKGQGETYEQYF. CDR3 bases: TGTGCCAGCAAAGGGCAGGGGGAGACCTACGAGCAGTACTTC.

CDR3 region: CATSKATGTGTEAFF. The CDR3 coding sequence is TGTGCCACCAGCAAGGCGACAGGGACGGGCACTGAAGCTTTCTTT. This chain connects TRBV15 to TRBJ1-1, with 7 nucleotides matching TRBD1. This CDR3 is 15 amino acids long. Trimming took 4 bases from V and 4 from J; bases not matched to a gene: 9. Germline loops: CDR1 LNHNV, CDR2 YYDKDF (reference sequence).

The V gene is TRBV16, the J gene TRBJ1-1; D unresolved. CDR1 is KGHSY, CDR2 FQNENV, per germline. The CDR3 is 13 residues long. V was cut by 1 base and J by 4 bases, with 7 bases left in between. DNA for the CDR3: TGTGCCAGCAGCCAATTTTCCGGCACTGAAGCTTTCTTT. The encoded protein is CASSQFSGTEAFF.

This chain connects TRBV7-2 to TRBJ1-2; 10 nucleotides line up with TRBD1. The trim removed 6 bases at V and 8 bases at J, leaving 6 bases unmatched. The CDR3 is 13 residues long. Germline loops: CDR1 SGHTA, CDR2 FQGNSA. The CDR3 DNA reads as TGTGCCAGCAGGCAGGACAGGGGGGCGGGCTACACCTTC. Translating gives CASRQDRGAGYTF.

The chain uses TRBV7-6 and TRBJ2-5, with TRBD1 matching 9 bases. This CDR3 is built from 16 residues. The junction had 5 bases not matched to a gene; V was cut back by 1 base and J by 2 bases. Germline CDR1 and CDR2: SGHVS and FNYEAQ. The CDR3 DNA reads TGTGCCAGCAGCTTAGGGGACAGGGAGAGACAAGAGACCCAGTACTTC. As protein: CASSLGDRERQETQYF.

The rearrangement links TRBV6-5 to TRBJ1-1; D may be TRBD1 (5 bases). Germline V gene sequence: CDR1 MNHEY, CDR2 SVGAGI. Trimming took off 3 bases at V and 8 bases at J, with 19 bases between the two ends. CDR3 length: 15 residues. In DNA form, the CDR3 reads TGTGCCAGCAGTTATGTAAGGGACTATAATATGGAAGCTTTCTTT. This encodes CASSYVRDYNMEAFF.

The chain couples TRBV25-1 to TRBJ2-5, with a tentative D call TRBD2 (6 bases). Per germline, CDR1 MGHDK and CDR2 SYGVNS. Trimming removed 1 base from V and 1 base from J, with 16 bases in between. This CDR3 is built from 17 residues. The CDR3 DNA reads TGTGCCAGCAGTGAATGGAGGGGCGGGACCACCCAAGAGACCCAGTACTTC. It is translated as CASSEWRGGTTQETQYF.

This chain uses TRBV19 with TRBJ2-2; 8 positions match TRBD1. The CDR3 runs to 15 residues. CDR1 is LNHDA, CDR2 SQIVND, per germline (reference sequence). The V and J ends lost 1 base and 8 bases, in that order; junction bases with no gene match: 6. CDR3 region: CASSIVAGGSGELFF. CDR3 in DNA: TGTGCCAGTAGTATAGTGGCAGGGGGCTCTGGGGAGCTGTTTTTT.

J is TRBJ2-1 and V is TRBV7-2; 10 bases are a match to TRBD2. CDR3 length: 16 amino acids. The germline CDR1 and CDR2 sequences are SGHTA and FQGNSA. J was trimmed by 4 bases and V by 5 bases; bases with no gene match: 8. CDR3 amino acids: CASSATSGSRYNEQFF. The CDR3 nucleotides read TGTGCCAGCAGCGCGACTAGCGGGTCGAGGTACAATGAGCAGTTCTTC.

The V gene is TRBV7-3, the J gene TRBJ2-1, with D tentatively TRBD1 (5 bases). The V end lost 4 bases, the J end lost 9 bases, and 22 bases lay between the germline ends. There are 16 residues in the CDR3. The germline CDR1 and CDR2 sequences are SGHTA and FQGTGA. The CDR3: CASSSQSDFSQGEQFF. The CDR3 DNA follows: TGTGCCAGCAGCTCCCAAAGCGATTTTTCCCAGGGTGAGCAGTTCTTC.

Only one count was recorded for this clone. The genes are TRBV18 and TRBJ2-5; D gene uncertain. Trimming shortened V by 1 base and J by 2 bases, and 8 bases separated the two germline ends. Germline V CDR1 and CDR2: KGHSH, LQKENI. The CDR3 is made up of 14 amino acids. The CDR3 region is CASSPRGQQETQYF. In DNA, the CDR3 is TGTGCCAGCTCACCACGCGGCCAGCAAGAGACCCAGTACTTC.